The clone carrying this T cell receptor beta chain has ten or more counts. In germline, CDR1 is GTSNPN, CDR2 SVGIG (reference sequence). The CDR3 has 14 residues. V lost 1 base to trimming and J lost 0 bases, with 4 bases between them. The sample originates from a study of T cells in Graves' hyperthyroidism and ophthalmopathy. Stable hyperthyroidism: no ophthalmopathy progression over 18 months of follow-up. Using roughly 9.4 ml of fresh peripheral blood, PBMCs were prepared. Amplified TCR beta CDR3 regions derived from RNA transcripts. The TCR CDR3 was amplified in a first-round RT-PCR using the HTBI primer set. TCRdb processed the multiplex PCR reads anew with MiXCR; each CDR3 protein has one entry. The sample carries about half a million distinct CDR3 sequences, more than 20% recorded once.

The chain employs TRBV30 and TRBJ2-6; D is uncertain. The source is a man between 18 and 29 years old with Graves' hyperthyroidism. Sequenced material: blood. CDR3 amino acids: CAWSDGSGANVLTF. The CDR3 nucleotides are TGTGCCTGGAGTGACGGCTCTGGGGCCAACGTCCTGACTTTC.